The following is a T cell receptor beta chain sequence with its context. Its antigen is still unknown. The assay that was used to sequence DNA from cultured CD4+ T cells was the Oncomine TCR Beta short-read assay. Using the QIAamp micro DNA kit, genomic DNA was extracted from the CD4+ T cells that had been cultured. One entry per CDR3 protein, called by TCRdb with MiXCR from the PCR reads. The data show 9,000 to 13,000 distinct CDR3 sequences, roughly 26% seen once. Stated treatment: approximately 9-day PBMC culture with coronavirus spike peptide pools or control peptides (ViraFEST assay). The V gene's germline CDR1 is MGHDK and CDR2 SYGVNS. Between the trimmed V and J ends, which lost 1 base and 6 bases, there was a span of 16 bases. The CDR3 length is 15 residues. This sample is part of a study of vaccination and CD4 T cells after COVID-19. In the study overall: Convalescent donors were composed of six males and four females, of whom two were Hispanic. The stimulus for the cells was overlapping spike peptides derived from SARS-CoV-2, HCoV-NL63, HCoV-OC43 and HCoV-229E. Post-COVID specimens were obtained a median about 97 days after diagnosis (range 35 to 161).

The TCR comes from a human donor who had recovered from COVID-19. This material consisted of CD4+ T cells from blood, cultured in vitro, taken after SARS-CoV-2 vaccination. The genes are TRBV25-1 and TRBJ2-7; D may be TRBD1 (7 bases). The CDR3 DNA reads TGTGCCAGCAGTGAATCGACAGGGAGGATGGCCGAGCAGTACTTC. Its translation: CASSESTGRMAEQYF.